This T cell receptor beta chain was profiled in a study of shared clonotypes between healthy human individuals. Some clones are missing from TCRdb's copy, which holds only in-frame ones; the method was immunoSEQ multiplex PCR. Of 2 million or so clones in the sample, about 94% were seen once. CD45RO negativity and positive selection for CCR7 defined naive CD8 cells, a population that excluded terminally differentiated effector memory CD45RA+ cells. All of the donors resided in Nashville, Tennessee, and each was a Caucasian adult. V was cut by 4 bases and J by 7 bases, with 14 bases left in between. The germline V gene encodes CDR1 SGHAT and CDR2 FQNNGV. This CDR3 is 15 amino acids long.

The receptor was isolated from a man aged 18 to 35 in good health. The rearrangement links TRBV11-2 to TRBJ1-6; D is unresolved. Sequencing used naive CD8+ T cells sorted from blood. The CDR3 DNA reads TGTGCCAGCAGCTCCTCCGGGGAGTTGAATTCACCCCTCCACTTT. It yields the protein CASSSSGELNSPLHF.